One and the same sample provided the 16 T cell receptor beta chains below, sequenced in a study of cytomegalovirus exposure and HLA in healthy donors. Vbeta (60) and Jbeta (13) primers were used in the PCR. Produced via immunoSEQ multiplex PCR; TCRdb's table is partial and in-frame only. The sample has over 200,000 clones; approximately 68% are singletons. Material for sequencing was PBMCs. The receptors stem from a young woman in good health and CMV-seronegative.

As to this clone: At the DNA level, this CDR3 is encoded by other sequences in the same sample as well. The chain has TRBV7-3 and TRBJ1-1; 7 bases match TRBD1. CDR1 and CDR2 (germline): SGHTA, FQGTGA. Trimming removed 6 bases from V and 0 bases from J; junction bases left unmatched: 4. This CDR3 contains 14 residues. The CDR3 DNA reads as TGTGCCAGCAGTCCGACAGGGATGAACACTGAAGCTTTCTTT. This sequence encodes CASSPTGMNTEAFF.

This clone was seen more than once but under ten times. This chain connects TRBV14 to TRBJ2-1, with D perhaps matching TRBD1 (6 bases). Per the germline V gene, CDR1 is SGHDN and CDR2 is FVKESK. This CDR3 spans 13 amino acids. Trimming left V 5 bases short and J 14 bases short, with 19 bases between. The CDR3 here is CASSSLGTLGKFF. The CDR3 nucleotides are TGTGCCAGCAGCTCACTTGGGACACTGGGGAAGTTCTTC.

The chain is built from TRBV19 and TRBJ2-7; TRBD1 agrees at 8 bases. The CDR3 spans 14 residues. The germline V gene has CDR1 LNHDA and CDR2 SQIVND (reference sequence). Trimming at V came to 4 bases and at J to 5 bases, leaving 7 bases not matched to a gene. The CDR3 bases are TGTGCCAGTAGTACGGGACAGGTATTTGACGAGCAGTACTTC. Its protein is CASSTGQVFDEQYF. Combining the CDR3 with reference TRBV19 and TRBJ2-7 gives the whole variable domain DGGITQSPKYLFRKEGQNVTLSCEQNLNHDAMYWYRQDPGQGLRLIYYSQIVNDFQKGDIAEGYSVSREKKESFPLTVTSAQKNPTAFYLCASSTGQVFDEQYFGPGTRLTVT.

The CDR3 nucleotides read TGTGCCACCAGCAGAGATTATATCCTGACTAGTGATATCTACAATGAGCAGTTCTTC. This codes for CATSRDYILTSDIYNEQFF. The J gene is TRBJ2-1, the V gene TRBV15, with a possible D match to TRBD2 (6 bases). There are 19 residues in the CDR3. Looked up from germline, CDR1 is LNHNV and CDR2 is YYDKDF (reference sequence). V was shortened by 0 bases and J by 3 bases, with 21 bases between the two germline ends. The entire variable domain, with the rest obtained from reference TRBV15 and TRBJ2-1, is as follows: DAMVIQNPRYQVTQFGKPVTLSCSQTLNHNVMYWYQQKSSQAPKLLFHYYDKDFNNEADTPDNFQSRRPNTSFCFLDIRSPGLGDTAMYLCATSRDYILTSDIYNEQFFGPGTRLTVL.

V usage is TRBV6-5 and J usage is TRBJ2-7, with 11 bases fitting TRBD1. The CDR3 length is 14 residues. Germline-derived CDR1 and CDR2 are MNHEY and SVGAGI. Trimming cost V 5 bases and J 4 bases; bases outside gene matches: 4. CDR3 sequence reads: CASSPGQGAYEQYF. The CDR3, as DNA: TGTGCCAGCAGTCCCGGACAGGGGGCTTACGAGCAGTACTTC.

This chain uses TRBV27 with TRBJ2-5, with TRBD2 matching over 8 bases. Germline CDR1 is MNHEY and CDR2 is SMNVEV (reference sequence). The V gene end was trimmed by 6 bases and the J gene end by 2 bases; junction bases not matched to a gene: 14. The CDR3 has 17 amino acids. Written as DNA, the CDR3 is TGTGCCAGCAGCCCTCAGATAGTGAGCGGGAGTCAAGAGACCCAGTACTTC. Protein sequence: CASSPQIVSGSQETQYF.

V and J are TRBV5-1 and TRBJ2-1; TRBD2 aligns across 11 bases. V gave up 4 bases and J gave up 6 bases; unmatched junction bases: 12. Germline CDR1 SGHRS, CDR2 YFSETQ. The CDR3 length is 17 residues. The CDR3 DNA reads as TGCGCCAGCAGCCCGACGGTGCTAGCGGGAGGCCTCAATGAGCAGTTCTTC. It yields the protein CASSPTVLAGGLNEQFF.

The chain has TRBV7-9 and TRBJ1-1, with 8 bases aligning to TRBD1. The CDR3 runs 15 residues. Germline V CDR1 and CDR2: SEHNR, FQNEAQ (reference sequence). The CDR3 DNA follows: TGTTGCAGCAGCCCCGAGGGGGGACAGGTCCTTGAGGCTTTCTTT. Protein: CCSSPEGGQVLEAFF.

A note on this clone: Germline is not matched at one junction end, which may reflect a read error. The CDR3 DNA sequence: TGCGCCACCAGCCAAGCTACCCAACTAGCGGGAGCTAAGGAGACCCAGTACTTC. Translating it yields CATSQATQLAGAKETQYF. The rearrangement joins TRBV4-1 to TRBJ2-5, with TRBD2 identical over 11 bases. The germline gives CDR1 MGHRA, CDR2 YSYEKL. The CDR3 runs to 18 residues.

This chain connects TRBV5-1 to TRBJ2-7; 10 bases agree with TRBD1. CDR1 and CDR2 (germline): SGHRS, YFSETQ. The CDR3 consists of 17 residues. V lost 1 base and J lost 2; bases outside the gene matches: 9. DNA for the CDR3: TGCGCCAGCAGCTTGCCGGGACAGGGGTCCCCCCCCTACGAGCAGTACTTC. Translating it yields CASSLPGQGSPPYEQYF.

V is TRBV6-1 and J is TRBJ1-2, with D tentatively TRBD1 (6 bases). The germline V gene has CDR1 MNHNS and CDR2 SASEGT. Trimming shortened V by 6 bases and J by 5 bases, and 13 bases separated the two germline ends. This CDR3 has 13 residues. CDR3 bases: TGTGCCAGCAGAAAAACAGGGACGTATGGCTACACCTTC. Its translation is CASRKTGTYGYTF.

A single count supports this clone. The J gene is TRBJ2-7, the V gene TRBV6-1, with 9 positions matching TRBD1. V lost 8 bases to trimming and J lost 1 base; unmatched junction nucleotides: 6. The CDR3 totals 14 residues. From germline, CDR1 is MNHNS and CDR2 SASEGT. The CDR3 region is CASSSGTGSYEQYF. In DNA form, the CDR3 reads TGTGCCAGCTCCTCCGGGACAGGGTCCTACGAGCAGTACTTC.

The chain joins TRBV14 to TRBJ1-1; TRBD1 matches at 7 bases. Per the germline V gene, CDR1 is SGHDN and CDR2 is FVKESK. CDR3 length: 15 amino acids. The J segment lost 4 bases and the V segment lost 1 base, leaving 6 bases of the junction unmatched. The CDR3 DNA sequence: TGTGCCAGCAGCCAAGGACAGGGTGGGACCACTGAAGCTTTCTTT. Protein product: CASSQGQGGTTEAFF.

As to this clone: Other nucleotide sequences in the sample specify the same CDR3. The genes are TRBV28 and TRBJ2-3; D unresolved. Germline-derived CDR1 and CDR2 are MDHEN and SYDVKM. The CDR3 loop spans 11 amino acids. V lost 6 bases and J lost 3, with 4 bases in between. The CDR3 DNA follows: TGTGCCAGCAGCCTGACAGATACGCAGTATTTT. Amino acid sequence: CASSLTDTQYF.

This chain uses TRBV21-1 with TRBJ1-1; the table names TRBD1, a call not compared with the DNA. TRBV21-1 is a pseudogene locus. CDR3 length: 15 amino acids. CDR3 amino acids: CASSKDQGLHTEAFF. The CDR3, as DNA: TGTGCCAGCAGCAAAGATCAGGGGCTGCACACTGAAGCTTTCTTT.

The chain is built from TRBV5-1 and TRBJ1-2; 8 nucleotides match TRBD1. The V and J ends lost 4 bases and 2 bases, in that order; junction bases with no gene match: 4. Per the germline V gene, CDR1 is SGHRS and CDR2 is YFSETQ. The CDR3 consists of 14 residues. The CDR3 nucleotides read TGCGCCAGCAGCCTGGACAGGGTCAACTATGGCTACACCTTC. Translation gives CASSLDRVNYGYTF.